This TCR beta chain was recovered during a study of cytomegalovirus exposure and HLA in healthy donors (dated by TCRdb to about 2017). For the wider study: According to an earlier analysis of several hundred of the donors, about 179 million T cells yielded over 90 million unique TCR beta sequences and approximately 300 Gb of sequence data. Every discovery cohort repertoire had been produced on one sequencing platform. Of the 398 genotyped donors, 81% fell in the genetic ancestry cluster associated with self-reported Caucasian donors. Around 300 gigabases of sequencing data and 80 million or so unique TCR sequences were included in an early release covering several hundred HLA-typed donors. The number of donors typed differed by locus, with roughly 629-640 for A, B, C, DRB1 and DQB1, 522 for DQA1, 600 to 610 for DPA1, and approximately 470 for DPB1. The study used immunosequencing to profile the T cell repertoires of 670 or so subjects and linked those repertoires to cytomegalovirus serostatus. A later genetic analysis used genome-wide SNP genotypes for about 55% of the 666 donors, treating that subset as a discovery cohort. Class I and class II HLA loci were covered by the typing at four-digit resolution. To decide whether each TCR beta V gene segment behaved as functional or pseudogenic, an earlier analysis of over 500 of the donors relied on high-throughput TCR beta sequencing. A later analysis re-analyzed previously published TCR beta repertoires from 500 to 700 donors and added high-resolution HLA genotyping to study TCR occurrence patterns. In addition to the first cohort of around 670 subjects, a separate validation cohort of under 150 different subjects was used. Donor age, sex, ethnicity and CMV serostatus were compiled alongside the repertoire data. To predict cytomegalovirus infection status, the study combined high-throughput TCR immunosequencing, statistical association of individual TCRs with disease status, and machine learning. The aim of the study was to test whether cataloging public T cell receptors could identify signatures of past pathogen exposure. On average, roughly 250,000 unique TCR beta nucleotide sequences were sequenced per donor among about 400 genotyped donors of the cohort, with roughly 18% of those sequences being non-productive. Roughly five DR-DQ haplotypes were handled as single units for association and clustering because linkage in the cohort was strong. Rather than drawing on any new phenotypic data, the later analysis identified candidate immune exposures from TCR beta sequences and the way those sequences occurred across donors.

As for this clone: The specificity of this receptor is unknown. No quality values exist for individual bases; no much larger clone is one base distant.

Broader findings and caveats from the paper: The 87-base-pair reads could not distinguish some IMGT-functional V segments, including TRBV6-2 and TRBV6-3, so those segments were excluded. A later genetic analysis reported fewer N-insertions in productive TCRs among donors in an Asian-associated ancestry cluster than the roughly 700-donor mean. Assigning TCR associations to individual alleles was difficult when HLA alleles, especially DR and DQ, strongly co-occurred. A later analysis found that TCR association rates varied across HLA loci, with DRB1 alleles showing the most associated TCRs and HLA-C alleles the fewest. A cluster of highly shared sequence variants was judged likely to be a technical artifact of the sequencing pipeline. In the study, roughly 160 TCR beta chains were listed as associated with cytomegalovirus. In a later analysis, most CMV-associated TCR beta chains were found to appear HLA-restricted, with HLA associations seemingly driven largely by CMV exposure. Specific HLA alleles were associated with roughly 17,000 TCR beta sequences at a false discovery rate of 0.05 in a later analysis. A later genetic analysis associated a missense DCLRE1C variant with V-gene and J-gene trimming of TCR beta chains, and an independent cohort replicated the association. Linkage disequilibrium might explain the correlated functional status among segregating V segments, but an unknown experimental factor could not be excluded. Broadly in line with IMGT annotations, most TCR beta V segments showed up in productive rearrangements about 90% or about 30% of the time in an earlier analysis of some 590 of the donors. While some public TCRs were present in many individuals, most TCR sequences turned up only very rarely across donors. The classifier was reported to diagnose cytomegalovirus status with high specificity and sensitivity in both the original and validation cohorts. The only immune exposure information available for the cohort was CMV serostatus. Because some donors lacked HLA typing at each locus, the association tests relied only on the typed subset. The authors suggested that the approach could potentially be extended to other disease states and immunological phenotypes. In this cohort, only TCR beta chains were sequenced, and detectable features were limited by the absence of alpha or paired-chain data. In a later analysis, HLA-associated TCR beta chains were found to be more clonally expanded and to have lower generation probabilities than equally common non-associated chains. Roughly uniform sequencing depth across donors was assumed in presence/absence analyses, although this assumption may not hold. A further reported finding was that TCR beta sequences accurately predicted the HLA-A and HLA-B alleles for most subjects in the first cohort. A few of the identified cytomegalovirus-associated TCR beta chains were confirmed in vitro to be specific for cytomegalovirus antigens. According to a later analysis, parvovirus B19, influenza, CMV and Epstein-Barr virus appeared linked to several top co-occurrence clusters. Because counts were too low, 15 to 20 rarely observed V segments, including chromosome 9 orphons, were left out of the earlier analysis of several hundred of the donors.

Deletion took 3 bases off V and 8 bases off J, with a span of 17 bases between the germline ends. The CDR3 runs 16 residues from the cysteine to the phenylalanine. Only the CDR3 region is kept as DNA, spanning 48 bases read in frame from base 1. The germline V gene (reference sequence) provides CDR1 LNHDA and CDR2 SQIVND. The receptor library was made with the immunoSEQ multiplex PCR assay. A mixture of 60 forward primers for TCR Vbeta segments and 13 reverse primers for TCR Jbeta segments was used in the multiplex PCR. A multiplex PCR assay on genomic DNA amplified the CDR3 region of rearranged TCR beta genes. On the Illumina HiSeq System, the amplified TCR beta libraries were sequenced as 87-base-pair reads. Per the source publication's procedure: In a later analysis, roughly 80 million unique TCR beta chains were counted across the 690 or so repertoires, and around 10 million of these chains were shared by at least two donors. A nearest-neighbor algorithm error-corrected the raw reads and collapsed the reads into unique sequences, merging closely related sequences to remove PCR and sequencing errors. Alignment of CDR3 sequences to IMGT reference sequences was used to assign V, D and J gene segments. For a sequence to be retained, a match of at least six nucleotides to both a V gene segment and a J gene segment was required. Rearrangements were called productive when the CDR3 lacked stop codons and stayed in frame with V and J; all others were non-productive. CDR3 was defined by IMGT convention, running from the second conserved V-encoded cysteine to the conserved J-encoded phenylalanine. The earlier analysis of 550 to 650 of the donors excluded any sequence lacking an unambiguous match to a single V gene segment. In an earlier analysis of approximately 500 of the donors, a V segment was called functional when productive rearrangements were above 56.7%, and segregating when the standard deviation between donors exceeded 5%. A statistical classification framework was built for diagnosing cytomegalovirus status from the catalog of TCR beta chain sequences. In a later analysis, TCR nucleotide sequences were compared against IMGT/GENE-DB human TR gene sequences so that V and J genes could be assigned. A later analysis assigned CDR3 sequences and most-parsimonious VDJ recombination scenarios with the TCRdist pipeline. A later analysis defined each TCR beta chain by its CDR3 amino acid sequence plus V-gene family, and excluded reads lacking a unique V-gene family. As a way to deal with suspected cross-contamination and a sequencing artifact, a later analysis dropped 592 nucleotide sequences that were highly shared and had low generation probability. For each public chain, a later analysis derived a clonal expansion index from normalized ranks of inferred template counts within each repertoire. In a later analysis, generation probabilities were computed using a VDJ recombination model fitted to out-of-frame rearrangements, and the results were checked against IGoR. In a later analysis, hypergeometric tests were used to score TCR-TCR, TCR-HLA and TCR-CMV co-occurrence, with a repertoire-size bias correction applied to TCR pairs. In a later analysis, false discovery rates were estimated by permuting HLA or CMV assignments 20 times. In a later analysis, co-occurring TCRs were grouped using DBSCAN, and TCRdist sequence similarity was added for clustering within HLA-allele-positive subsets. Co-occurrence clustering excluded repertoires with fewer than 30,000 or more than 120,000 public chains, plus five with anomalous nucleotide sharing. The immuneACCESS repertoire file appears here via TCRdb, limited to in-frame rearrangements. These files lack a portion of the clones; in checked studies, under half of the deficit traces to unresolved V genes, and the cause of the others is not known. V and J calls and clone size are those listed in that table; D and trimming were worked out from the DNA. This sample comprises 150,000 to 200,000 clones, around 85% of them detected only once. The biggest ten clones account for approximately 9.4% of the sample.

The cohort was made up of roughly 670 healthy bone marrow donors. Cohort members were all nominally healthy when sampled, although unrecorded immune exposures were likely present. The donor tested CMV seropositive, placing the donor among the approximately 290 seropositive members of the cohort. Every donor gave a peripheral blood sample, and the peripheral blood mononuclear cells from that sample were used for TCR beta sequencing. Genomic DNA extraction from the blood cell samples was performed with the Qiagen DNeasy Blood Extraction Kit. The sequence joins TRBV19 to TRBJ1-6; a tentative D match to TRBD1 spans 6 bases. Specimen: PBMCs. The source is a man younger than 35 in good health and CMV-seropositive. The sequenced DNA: TGTGCCAGTAGTATTTTGTCCGGGGGGCTGGATTCACCCCTCCACTTT. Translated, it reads CASSILSGGLDSPLHF.